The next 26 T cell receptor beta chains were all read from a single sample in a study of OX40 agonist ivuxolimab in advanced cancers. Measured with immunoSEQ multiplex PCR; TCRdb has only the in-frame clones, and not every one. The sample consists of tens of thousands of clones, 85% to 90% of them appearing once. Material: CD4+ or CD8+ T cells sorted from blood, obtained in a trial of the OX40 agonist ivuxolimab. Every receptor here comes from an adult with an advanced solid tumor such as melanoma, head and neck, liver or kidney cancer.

The CDR3 sequence: CASSPIVTSGVSYEQYF. In DNA, the CDR3 is TGTGCCAGCTCACCGATCGTGACTAGCGGGGTATCCTACGAGCAGTACTTC. This chain uses TRBV18 with TRBJ2-7; TRBD2 aligns across 11 bases. V was pared by 3 bases and J by 1 base, with 8 bases of the junction left unmatched. The CDR3 runs to 17 residues. Germline CDR1 reads KGHSH; CDR2 reads LQKENI.

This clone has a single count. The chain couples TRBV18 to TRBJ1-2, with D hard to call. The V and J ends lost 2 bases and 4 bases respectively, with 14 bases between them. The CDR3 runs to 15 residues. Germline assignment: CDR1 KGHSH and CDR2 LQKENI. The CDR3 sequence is CASSPEVLLGYGYTF. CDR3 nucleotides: TGTGCCAGCTCACCAGAAGTCCTGTTAGGCTATGGCTACACCTTC.

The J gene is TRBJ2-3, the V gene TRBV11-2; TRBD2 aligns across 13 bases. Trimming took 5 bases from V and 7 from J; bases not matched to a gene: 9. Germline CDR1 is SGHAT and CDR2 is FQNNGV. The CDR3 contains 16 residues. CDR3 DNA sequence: TGTGCCAGCAGCAAAGGGACTAGCGGGGCCATTTATACGCAGTATTTT. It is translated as CASSKGTSGAIYTQYF.

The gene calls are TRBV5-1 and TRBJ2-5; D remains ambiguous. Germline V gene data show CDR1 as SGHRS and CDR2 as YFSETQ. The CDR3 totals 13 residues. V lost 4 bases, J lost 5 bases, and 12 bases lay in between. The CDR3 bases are TGCGCCAGCAGCGGATCAGAGATGGAGACCCAGTACTTC. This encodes CASSGSEMETQYF. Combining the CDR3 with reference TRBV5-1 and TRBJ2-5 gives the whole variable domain KAGVTQTPRYLIKTRGQQVTLSCSPISGHRSVSWYQQTPGQGLQFLFEYFSETQRNKGNFPGRFSGRQFSNSRSEMNVSTLELGDSALYLCASSGSEMETQYFGPGTRLLVL.

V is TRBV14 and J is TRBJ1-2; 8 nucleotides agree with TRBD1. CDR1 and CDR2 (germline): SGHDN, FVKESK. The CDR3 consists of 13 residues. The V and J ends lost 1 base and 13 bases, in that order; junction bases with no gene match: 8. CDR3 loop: CASSQVGRGLSTF. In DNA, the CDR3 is TGTGCCAGCAGCCAAGTGGGCAGGGGGCTTTCCACCTTC.

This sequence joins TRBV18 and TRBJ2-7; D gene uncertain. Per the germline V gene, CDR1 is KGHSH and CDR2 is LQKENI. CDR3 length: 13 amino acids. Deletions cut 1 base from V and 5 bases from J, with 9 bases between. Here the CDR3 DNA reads TGTGCCAGCTCACCACTAAAGGGAAACGAGCAGTACTTC. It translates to CASSPLKGNEQYF.

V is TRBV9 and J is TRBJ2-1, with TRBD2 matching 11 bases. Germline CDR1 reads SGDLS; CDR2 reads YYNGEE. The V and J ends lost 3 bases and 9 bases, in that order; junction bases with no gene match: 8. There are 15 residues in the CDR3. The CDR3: CASSALAGEYGEQFF. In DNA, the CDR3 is TGTGCCAGCAGCGCACTAGCGGGGGAGTACGGTGAGCAGTTCTTC.

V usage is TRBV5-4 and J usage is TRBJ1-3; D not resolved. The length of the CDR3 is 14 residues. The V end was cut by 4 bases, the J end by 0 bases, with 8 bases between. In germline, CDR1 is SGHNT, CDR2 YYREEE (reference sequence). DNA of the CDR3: TGTGCCAGCAGCCTACAGAGCTCTGGAAACACCATATATTTT. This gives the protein CASSLQSSGNTIYF.

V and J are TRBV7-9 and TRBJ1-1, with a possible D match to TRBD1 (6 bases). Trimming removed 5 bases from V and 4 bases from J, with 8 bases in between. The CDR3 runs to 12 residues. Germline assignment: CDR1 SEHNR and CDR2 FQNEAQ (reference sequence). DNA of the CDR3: TGTGCCAGCAGCCGGGGGCTCACTGAAGCTTTCTTT. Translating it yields CASSRGLTEAFF.

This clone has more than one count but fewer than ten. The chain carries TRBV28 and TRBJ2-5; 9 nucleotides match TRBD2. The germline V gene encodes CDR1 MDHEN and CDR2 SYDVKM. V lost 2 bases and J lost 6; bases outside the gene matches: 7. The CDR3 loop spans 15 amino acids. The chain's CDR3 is CASSLTGGGAKTQYF. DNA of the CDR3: TGTGCCAGCAGTTTAACCGGCGGGGGGGCCAAGACCCAGTACTTC.

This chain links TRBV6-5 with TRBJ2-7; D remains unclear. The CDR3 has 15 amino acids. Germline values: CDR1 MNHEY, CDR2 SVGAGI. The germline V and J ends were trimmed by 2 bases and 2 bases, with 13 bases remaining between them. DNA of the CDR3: TGTGCCAGCAGTTACATGGTTTCTGGGGCCTACGAGCAGTACTTC. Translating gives CASSYMVSGAYEQYF.

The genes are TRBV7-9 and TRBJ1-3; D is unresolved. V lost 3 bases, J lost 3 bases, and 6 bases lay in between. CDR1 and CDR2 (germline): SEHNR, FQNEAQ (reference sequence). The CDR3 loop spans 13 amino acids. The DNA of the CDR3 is TGTGCCAGCAGCTTGTTACTTGGAAACACCATATATTTT. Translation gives CASSLLLGNTIYF.

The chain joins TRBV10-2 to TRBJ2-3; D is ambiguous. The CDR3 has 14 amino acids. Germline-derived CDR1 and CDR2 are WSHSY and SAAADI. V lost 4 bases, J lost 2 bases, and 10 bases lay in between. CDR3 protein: CASSVGPTTDTQYF. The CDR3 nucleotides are TGCGCCAGCAGTGTCGGCCCTACCACAGATACGCAGTATTTT.

DNA of the CDR3: TGCGCCAGCAGCGTTGACAGAGCCGAGCAGTACTTC. This sequence encodes CASSVDRAEQYF. The chain carries TRBV5-1 and TRBJ2-7, with a tentative D call TRBD1 (5 bases). The CDR3 spans 12 residues. The germline V gene has CDR1 SGHRS and CDR2 YFSETQ. V was pared by 4 bases and J by 6 bases, with 11 bases between.

The CDR3 DNA reads as TGTGCCAGCAGCTTTGACAGGGGATTGAACACTGAAGCTTTCTTT. It encodes CASSFDRGLNTEAFF. The chain carries TRBV5-6 and TRBJ1-1; the match to TRBD1 covers 8 bases. The germline V gene has CDR1 SGHDT and CDR2 YYEEEE. The CDR3 is 15 amino acids. V shed 2 bases, J shed 0 bases, and the junction held 3 bases outside the gene matches.

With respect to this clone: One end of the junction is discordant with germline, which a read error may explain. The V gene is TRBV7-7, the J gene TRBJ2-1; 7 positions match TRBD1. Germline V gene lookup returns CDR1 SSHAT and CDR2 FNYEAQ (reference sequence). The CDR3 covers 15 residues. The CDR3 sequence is CASSATGTDYNEQFF. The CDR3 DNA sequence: TGTGCTAGCAGCGCGACCGGGACAGACTACAATGAGCAGTTCTTC. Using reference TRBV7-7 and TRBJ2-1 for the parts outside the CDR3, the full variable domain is GAGVSQSPRYKVTKRGQDVTLRCDPISSHATLYWYQQALGQGPEFLTYFNYEAQPDKSGLPSDRFSAERPEGSISTLTIQRTEQRDSAMYRCASSATGTDYNEQFFGPGTRLTVL.

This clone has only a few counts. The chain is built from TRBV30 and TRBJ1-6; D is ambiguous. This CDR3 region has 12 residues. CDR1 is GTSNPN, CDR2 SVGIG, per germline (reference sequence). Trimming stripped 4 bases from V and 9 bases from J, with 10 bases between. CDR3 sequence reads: CAWTQSGSPLHF. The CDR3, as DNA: TGTGCCTGGACTCAGTCGGGTTCACCCCTCCACTTT.

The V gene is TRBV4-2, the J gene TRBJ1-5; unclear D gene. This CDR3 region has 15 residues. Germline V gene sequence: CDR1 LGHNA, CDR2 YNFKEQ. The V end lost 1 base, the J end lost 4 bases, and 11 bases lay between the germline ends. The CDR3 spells CASSQVRSGNQPQHF. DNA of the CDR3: TGTGCCAGCAGCCAAGTGCGGAGCGGGAATCAGCCCCAGCATTTT.

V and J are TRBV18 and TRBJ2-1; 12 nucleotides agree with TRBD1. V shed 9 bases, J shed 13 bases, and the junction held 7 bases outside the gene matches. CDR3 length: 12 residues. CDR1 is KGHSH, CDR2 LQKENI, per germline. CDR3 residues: CASSIGTGGQFF. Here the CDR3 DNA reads TGTGCCAGTTCCATCGGGACAGGGGGCCAGTTCTTC.

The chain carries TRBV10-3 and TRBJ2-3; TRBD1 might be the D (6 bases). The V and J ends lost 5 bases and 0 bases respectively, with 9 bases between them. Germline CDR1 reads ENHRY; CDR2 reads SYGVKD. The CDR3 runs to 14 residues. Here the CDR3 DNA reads TGTGCCATCAGTTCAGGGGCCAGCACAGATACGCAGTATTTT. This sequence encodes CAISSGASTDTQYF.

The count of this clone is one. The CDR3 loop is CASSLGLSASRNNEQFF. For the CDR3, the DNA is TGCGCCAGCAGCTTGGGATTATCGGCTAGCCGGAACAATGAGCAGTTCTTC. This sequence joins TRBV5-1 and TRBJ2-1, with D maybe TRBD2 (5 bases). V lost 0 bases to trimming and J lost 5 bases, with 18 bases between them. Germline CDR1 reads SGHRS; CDR2 reads YFSETQ. This CDR3 spans 17 amino acids. The full variable domain, in which reference TRBV5-1 and TRBJ2-1 provide the parts outside the CDR3, is KAGVTQTPRYLIKTRGQQVTLSCSPISGHRSVSWYQQTPGQGLQFLFEYFSETQRNKGNFPGRFSGRQFSNSRSEMNVSTLELGDSALYLCASSLGLSASRNNEQFFGPGTRLTVL.

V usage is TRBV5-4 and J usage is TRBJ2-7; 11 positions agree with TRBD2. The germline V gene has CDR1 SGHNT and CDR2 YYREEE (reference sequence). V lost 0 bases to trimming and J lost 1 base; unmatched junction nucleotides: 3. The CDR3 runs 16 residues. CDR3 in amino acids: CASSLVLAGGSYEQYF. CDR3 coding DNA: TGTGCCAGCAGCTTGGTTCTAGCGGGGGGTTCCTACGAGCAGTACTTC.

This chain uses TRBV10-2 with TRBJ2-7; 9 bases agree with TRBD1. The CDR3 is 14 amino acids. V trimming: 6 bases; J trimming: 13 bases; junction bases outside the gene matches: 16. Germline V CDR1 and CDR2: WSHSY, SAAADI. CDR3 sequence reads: CASSPGQGSPRGYF. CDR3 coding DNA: TGCGCCAGCAGCCCGGGACAGGGATCACCGAGGGGTTACTTC.

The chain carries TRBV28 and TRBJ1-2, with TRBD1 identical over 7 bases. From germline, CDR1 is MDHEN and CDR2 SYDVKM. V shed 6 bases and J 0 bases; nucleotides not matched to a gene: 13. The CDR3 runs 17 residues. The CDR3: CASRTAGTANTNYGYTF. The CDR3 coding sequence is TGTGCCAGCAGAACCGCCGGGACAGCAAATACTAACTATGGCTACACCTTC.

The CDR3 is CASSPGRRTNYGYTF. The CDR3 region has the DNA TGTGCCAGCAGCCCGGGGAGGAGAACTAACTATGGCTACACCTTC. The gene calls are TRBV11-2 and TRBJ1-2; D not certain. V was clipped by 5 bases and J by 0 bases, with 13 bases between them. CDR1 is SGHAT and CDR2 is FQNNGV in the germline V gene. The CDR3 covers 15 residues.

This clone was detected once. The CDR3 DNA reads as TGTGCCAGTAGTATTGGTGGGGACAATCAGCCCCAGCATTTT. This sequence encodes CASSIGGDNQPQHF. The chain links TRBV19 to TRBJ1-5; D unresolved. The CDR3 spans 14 residues. V shed 3 bases and J shed 3 bases, with 9 bases lying between them. CDR1 LNHDA and CDR2 SQIVND come from the germline V gene (reference sequence).